Shown below are 20 T cell receptor beta chains from a single sample sequenced in a study of cytomegalovirus exposure and HLA in healthy donors. Primers: 60 Vbeta forward and 13 Jbeta reverse. The protocol was immunoSEQ multiplex PCR, while the TCRdb copy is restricted to in-frame clones and leaves out a portion. Its clone listing holds about 130,000 clones. Sequencing was carried out using PBMCs. All receptors derive from a woman in her thirties or forties in good health and CMV-seropositive.

The CDR3 here is CASSAGSWEGYTF. DNA for the CDR3: TGTGCCAGCAGCGCGGGAAGCTGGGAAGGCTACACCTTC. The chain carries TRBV9 and TRBJ1-2; D ambiguous. This CDR3 contains 13 residues. CDR1 is SGDLS, CDR2 YYNGEE, per germline. Between the trimmed V and J ends, which lost 3 bases and 8 bases, there was a span of 14 bases.

V and J are TRBV7-9 and TRBJ1-3, with unresolved D. V was cut by 1 base and J by 1 base, with 11 bases left in between. This CDR3 is 16 amino acids long. CDR1 is SEHNR, CDR2 FQNEAQ, per germline (reference sequence). CDR3 DNA: TGTGCCAGCAGCTTAGACTTGGCCGGGTCTGGAAACACCATATATTTT. Protein sequence: CASSLDLAGSGNTIYF.

This chain links TRBV27 with TRBJ2-1, with 11 positions matching TRBD2. CDR3 length: 17 amino acids. V was pared by 3 bases and J by 9 bases, with 13 bases of the junction left unmatched. The V gene's germline CDR1 is MNHEY and CDR2 SMNVEV (reference sequence). CDR3 loop: CASSFPLTSGSPGEQFF. The CDR3 DNA is TGTGCCAGCAGTTTCCCTCTAACTAGCGGGAGCCCGGGTGAGCAGTTCTTC.

This chain uses TRBV28 with TRBJ1-5; 7 nucleotides line up with TRBD1. Germline V gene lookup returns CDR1 MDHEN and CDR2 SYDVKM. The CDR3 covers 16 residues. Losses at the gene ends were 8 bases for V and 0 bases for J; bases not matched to a gene: 10. The CDR3 protein is CASSGHRGSSNQPQHF. CDR3 sequence (DNA): TGTGCCAGCTCCGGCCACAGGGGTAGTAGCAATCAGCCCCAGCATTTT.

This chain joins TRBV2 and TRBJ2-7; 8 bases agree with TRBD1. The CDR3 consists of 14 residues. In germline, CDR1 is SNHLY, CDR2 FYNNEI. Trimming at V came to 1 base and at J to 5 bases, leaving 4 bases not matched to a gene. Here the CDR3 DNA reads TGTGCCAGCAGTGAAGGGACAGGGATCCACGAGCAGTACTTC. Translated, it gives CASSEGTGIHEQYF.

The chain joins TRBV29-1 to TRBJ1-2, with 10 bases aligning to TRBD1. The CDR3 loop spans 16 amino acids. V lost 1 base, J lost 4 bases, and 9 bases stayed unmatched. Per the germline V gene, CDR1 is SQVTM and CDR2 is ANQGSEA. For the CDR3, the DNA is TGCAGCGTTGAAGCCTACAGTGGGACAGGGGCCTATGGCTACACCTTC. Translation gives CSVEAYSGTGAYGYTF.

The genes are TRBV7-9 and TRBJ2-3; tentative D call: TRBD2 (5 bases). The CDR3 has 13 residues. The ends were cut back, 1 base at V and 12 bases at J, with 14 bases in the middle. CDR1 is SEHNR and CDR2 is FQNEAQ in the germline V gene (reference sequence). CDR3 sequence: CASSLEEAASQYF. The CDR3 DNA sequence: TGTGCCAGCAGCTTAGAAGAAGCGGCCTCCCAGTATTTT.

V usage is TRBV29-1 and J usage is TRBJ2-3, with TRBD2 identical over 8 bases. The CDR3 covers 15 residues. With 7 bases clipped from V and 2 bases from J, the junction kept 11 bases outside the gene matches. Germline V lookup: CDR1 SQVTM, CDR2 ANQGSEA. DNA of the CDR3: TGCAGCGGAGCAGGCCGGGGGGGATCCACAGATACGCAGTATTTT. Amino acids: CSGAGRGGSTDTQYF.

The rearrangement uses TRBV19 and TRBJ2-7, with D perhaps matching TRBD1 (7 bases). V lost 5 bases to trimming and J lost 5 bases, with 22 bases between them. This CDR3 has 16 amino acids. Germline-derived CDR1 and CDR2 are LNHDA and SQIVND (reference sequence). In DNA, the CDR3 is TGTGCCAGTAGTCTCGACACGACAGGGACTCTCGACGAGCAGTACTTC. It yields the protein CASSLDTTGTLDEQYF.

The chain joins TRBV6-1 to TRBJ1-5; 7 bases line up with TRBD1. V was clipped by 10 bases and J by 5 bases; unmatched bases: 5. The length of the CDR3 is 12 residues. Germline CDR1 MNHNS, CDR2 SASEGT. CDR3 coding DNA: TGTGCCATCGGGACAGACTATCAGCCCCAGCATTTT. Its translation: CAIGTDYQPQHF.

CDR3 sequence: CASSGLAGRTYNEQFF. In DNA form, the CDR3 reads TGTGCCAGCAGTGGACTAGCGGGAAGGACCTACAATGAGCAGTTCTTC. The chain is built from TRBV6-1 and TRBJ2-1; 11 nucleotides align to TRBD2. The CDR3 is made up of 16 amino acids. Germline values: CDR1 MNHNS, CDR2 SASEGT. V lost 4 bases and J lost 2; bases outside the gene matches: 4.

The rearrangement joins TRBV19 to TRBJ1-1, with D possibly being TRBD1 (6 bases). Trimming cost V 4 bases and J 1 base, with 7 bases left between them. The CDR3 runs 13 residues. Germline V gene data show CDR1 as LNHDA and CDR2 as SQIVND (reference sequence). CDR3 DNA sequence: TGTGCCAGTAGTAGGACAGCGAACACTGAAGCTTTCTTT. It translates to CASSRTANTEAFF.

The chain employs TRBV2 and TRBJ2-1; 11 bases match TRBD2. The CDR3 covers 16 residues. Germline trimming cut 7 bases from V and 6 bases from J; bases unmatched to any gene: 11. Germline V gene sequence: CDR1 SNHLY, CDR2 FYNNEI. The CDR3 reads CASTLGLAERGNEQFF. The CDR3 region has the DNA TGTGCCAGCACCCTGGGACTAGCGGAGAGGGGCAATGAGCAGTTCTTC.

The chain recombines TRBV13 with TRBJ2-7, with 10 positions matching TRBD1. The CDR3 length is 19 residues. The ends lost 0 bases at V and 6 bases at J; junction bases unmatched: 17. CDR1 is PRHDT, CDR2 FYEKMQ, per germline (reference sequence). The CDR3 region is CASSLGWDRGLRGGSEQYF. In DNA form, the CDR3 reads TGTGCCAGCAGCTTAGGATGGGACAGGGGACTTCGGGGTGGGTCCGAGCAGTACTTC.

The rearrangement links TRBV19 to TRBJ2-4, with 7 bases identical to TRBD1. The CDR3 totals 15 residues. With V trimmed by 7 bases and J by 0 bases, 6 bases remained unmatched. Germline V gene lookup returns CDR1 LNHDA and CDR2 SQIVND (reference sequence). As DNA, the CDR3 is TGTGCCAGTAAGGGGACAGCAGTAGCCAAAAACATTCAGTACTTC. Its protein is CASKGTAVAKNIQYF.

The chain couples TRBV5-6 to TRBJ1-2; 9 nucleotides align to TRBD1. Germline lookup yields CDR1 SGHDT and CDR2 YYEEEE. The CDR3 is 16 amino acids. V lost 2 bases, J lost 5 bases, and 10 bases stayed unmatched. CDR3 in amino acids: CASSFSGTGLEYGYTF. The CDR3, as DNA: TGTGCCAGCAGCTTCTCCGGGACAGGGCTAGAGTATGGCTACACCTTC. Variable domain in full (rest from reference TRBV5-6 and TRBJ1-2): DAGVTQSPTHLIKTRGQQVTLRCSPKSGHDTVSWYQQALGQGPQFIFQYYEEEERQRGNFPDRFSGHQFPNYSSELNVNALLLGDSALYLCASSFSGTGLEYGYTFGSGTRLTVV.

The chain employs TRBV28 and TRBJ1-4; 7 nucleotides align to TRBD1. Per the germline V gene, CDR1 is MDHEN and CDR2 is SYDVKM. V was clipped by 6 bases and J by 8 bases; unmatched bases: 12. This CDR3 spans 15 amino acids. The CDR3 sequence is CASSSPDREREKLFF. CDR3 nucleotides: TGTGCCAGCAGCTCACCAGACAGGGAGAGGGAAAAACTGTTTTTT.

V usage is TRBV15 and J usage is TRBJ1-5; D is unclear. Trimming shortened V by 1 base and J by 2 bases, and 12 bases separated the two germline ends. This CDR3 comprises 16 residues. CDR1 is LNHNV and CDR2 is YYDKDF in the germline V gene (reference sequence). The CDR3, as DNA: TGTGCCACCAGCAGAGTGGCCCCGGGAGGCAATCAGCCCCAGCATTTT. Amino acids: CATSRVAPGGNQPQHF.

The gene calls are TRBV27 and TRBJ2-3, with a possible D match to TRBD2 (5 bases). Trimming removed 4 bases at V and 2 bases at J, with 16 bases between. CDR3 size: 16 residues. The germline CDR1 and CDR2 sequences are MNHEY and SMNVEV (reference sequence). CDR3 sequence (DNA): TGTGCCAGCAGTTACTCGGGAAGGCTTTACACAGATACGCAGTATTTT. It translates to CASSYSGRLYTDTQYF.

The chain uses TRBV7-7 and TRBJ2-1; 9 bases map to TRBD1. Germline CDR1 and CDR2: SSHAT and FNYEAQ (reference sequence). This CDR3 has 17 amino acids. Germline trimming cut 5 bases from V and 2 bases from J; bases unmatched to any gene: 10. The CDR3 DNA reads as TGTGCCAGCAGCCCAGGGACGGGGGACAGGGCCTACAATGAGCAGTTCTTC. It encodes CASSPGTGDRAYNEQFF.